This note documents a single T cell receptor beta chain sequence. Its matching antigen is unknown. The treatment here: over 15 received Ad26.COV2.S at low or high dose, single or two shots; 5 received placebo; per-sample allocation not given. Sampling was performed 63 days after the first vaccine or placebo injection. The record originates from a study of Ad26.COV2.S vaccination and SARS-CoV-2 variants. Study in general: Once or twice, 56 days apart, Ad26.COV2.S was delivered intramuscularly. Study results and limitations: A substantial breadth of spike-specific CD8+ and CD4+ T cell responses after vaccination has been reported. Non-spike TCR breadth showed similarity between vaccine and placebo recipients. Assessments of TCR breadth and depth may have underestimated the total T cell responses.

TCRdb keeps only in-frame clones here, not all; method: immunoSEQ multiplex PCR. The sample lists more than 300,000 clones; 88% were seen once. The source of this sequence is a person aged 18-65 years who received the Ad26.COV2.S COVID-19 vaccine or a placebo. The material was peripheral blood, obtained in a trial of Ad26.COV2.S vaccine versus placebo.

The CDR3 here is CASSQDQGTYEQYF. The DNA for the CDR3 is TGTGCCAGCAGCCAAGATCAAGGGACCTACGAGCAGTACTTC. This sequence joins TRBV4-2 and TRBJ2-7; D ambiguous. Germline CDR1 and CDR2: LGHNA and YNFKEQ. V lost 0 bases, J lost 2 bases, and 8 bases lay in between. The CDR3 sequence is 14 residues long.